This TCR beta chain was observed in a study of blood T cell repertoires in COVID-19. V lost 2 bases, J lost 8 bases, and 5 bases stayed unmatched. The CDR3 has 13 amino acids. The germline CDR1 and CDR2 sequences are SGHRS and YFSETQ. Sequenced by immunoSEQ multiplex PCR; TCRdb stores in-frame clones only, minus some. The table shows roughly 50,000 clones, with 78% occurring only once. V gene TRBV5-1 combines with J gene TRBJ1-1, with 8 bases identical to TRBD1. Sequences were obtained from peripheral blood. This TCR was sampled from a human donor with active or convalescent COVID-19. The donor label of this sample is uncertain. The CDR3 loop is CASSFPDREEAFF. The CDR3, as DNA: TGCGCCAGCAGCTTCCCGGACAGGGAAGAAGCTTTCTTT.